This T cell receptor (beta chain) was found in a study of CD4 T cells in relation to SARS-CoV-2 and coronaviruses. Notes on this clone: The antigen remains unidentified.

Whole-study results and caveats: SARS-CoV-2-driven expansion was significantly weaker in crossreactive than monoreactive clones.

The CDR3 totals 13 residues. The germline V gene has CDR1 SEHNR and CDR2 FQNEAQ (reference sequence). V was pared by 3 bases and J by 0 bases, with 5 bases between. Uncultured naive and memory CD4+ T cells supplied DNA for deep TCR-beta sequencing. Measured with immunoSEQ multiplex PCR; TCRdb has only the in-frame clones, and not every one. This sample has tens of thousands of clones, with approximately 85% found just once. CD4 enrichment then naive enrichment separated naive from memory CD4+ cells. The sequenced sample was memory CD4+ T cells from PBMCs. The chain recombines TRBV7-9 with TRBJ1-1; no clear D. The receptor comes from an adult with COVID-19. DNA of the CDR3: TGTGCCAGCAGCTTTTCCTTGAACACTGAAGCTTTCTTT. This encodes CASSFSLNTEAFF.